These 27 T cell receptor beta chains share one sample of origin, sequenced in a study of OX40 agonist ivuxolimab in advanced cancers. The library was prepared using the immunoSEQ multiplex PCR assay. The immuneACCESS repertoire file appears here via TCRdb, limited to in-frame rearrangements. These files lack a portion of the clones; in checked studies, under half of the deficit traces to unresolved V genes, and the cause of the others is not known. For this sample the table gives 20,000 to 25,000 clones, of which nearly 80% were detected only once. Roughly 15% of the sample is in the top ten clones. The specimen comprised CD4+ or CD8+ T cells sorted from blood, sampled in a trial of the OX40 agonist ivuxolimab. Every receptor here comes from an adult with an advanced solid tumor such as melanoma, head and neck, liver or kidney cancer.

The genes are TRBV7-2 and TRBJ2-5, with 7 bases lining up with TRBD2. Germline CDR1 SGHTA, CDR2 FQGNSA. With V trimmed by 1 base and J by 5 bases, 10 bases remained unmatched. The CDR3 runs to 16 residues. CDR3 sequence reads: CASSLVISLGGETQYF. In DNA form, the CDR3 reads TGTGCCAGCAGCTTAGTAATATCTTTGGGGGGGGAGACCCAGTACTTC.

This clone was seen just once. The gene calls are TRBV6-5 and TRBJ2-2; D tentatively reads TRBD1 or TRBD2 (5 bases each). Trimming stripped 7 bases from V and 3 bases from J, with 15 bases between. The CDR3 runs to 15 residues. Germline V lookup: CDR1 MNHEY, CDR2 SVGAGI. The CDR3 region is CASTPGTADTGELFF. The DNA of the CDR3 is TGTGCCAGCACCCCTGGGACGGCGGACACCGGGGAGCTGTTTTTT.

Worth noting for this clone: Other DNA sequences from this sample encode an identical CDR3 as well. The J gene is TRBJ2-7, the V gene TRBV29-1; either TRBD1 or TRBD2 may supply D (6 bases each). The V end lost 6 bases, the J end lost 5 bases, and 17 bases lay between the germline ends. The length of the CDR3 is 13 residues. Germline V CDR1 and CDR2: SQVTM, ANQGSEA. This CDR3 is CSVGQGRNDEQYF. DNA of the CDR3: TGCAGCGTCGGGCAGGGGAGGAACGACGAGCAGTACTTC.

The gene calls are TRBV27 and TRBJ2-1; 9 bases match TRBD2. The trim removed 3 bases at V and 1 base at J, leaving 1 base unmatched. CDR1 is MNHEY, CDR2 SMNVEV, per germline (reference sequence). The CDR3 totals 15 residues. The CDR3 nucleotides read TGTGCCAGCAGTTTCCTAGCGGGGTCCTACAATGAGCAGTTCTTC. As protein: CASSFLAGSYNEQFF.

The chain has TRBV6-5 and TRBJ1-3; D is ambiguous. Trimming left V 7 bases short and J 5 bases short, with 9 bases between. This CDR3 region has 12 residues. Germline V gene lookup returns CDR1 MNHEY and CDR2 SVGAGI. CDR3 bases: TGTGCCAGCACCGGAATCAGAAACACCATATATTTT. Translating it yields CASTGIRNTIYF.

This chain uses TRBV7-3 with TRBJ2-1; 8 bases map to TRBD1. The trim removed 5 bases at V and 6 bases at J, leaving 3 bases unmatched. Germline V gives CDR1 SGHTA, CDR2 FQGTGA. There are 13 residues in the CDR3. Here the CDR3 reads CASSPGQGNEQFF. CDR3 DNA sequence: TGTGCCAGCAGCCCTGGACAGGGCAATGAGCAGTTCTTC.

The V and J genes are TRBV27 and TRBJ1-6; tentative D call: TRBD1 (6 bases). This CDR3 has 17 amino acids. CDR1 and CDR2 from the germline V gene are MNHEY and SMNVEV (reference sequence). Trimming took off 2 bases at V and 0 bases at J, with 11 bases between the two ends. The CDR3 sequence is CASSLGGAGSYNSPLHF. In nucleotides, the CDR3 is TGTGCCAGCAGTTTAGGGGGGGCCGGCTCCTATAATTCACCCCTCCACTTT.

This chain links TRBV5-6 with TRBJ2-7, with D maybe TRBD1 (6 bases). The CDR3 runs 14 residues. V was trimmed by 2 bases and J by 3 bases, leaving 12 bases between them. Germline lookup yields CDR1 SGHDT and CDR2 YYEEEE. The CDR3 spells CASSLGQSNYEQYF. Here the CDR3 DNA reads TGTGCCAGCAGCTTAGGACAGAGCAACTACGAGCAGTACTTC.

J is TRBJ2-1 and V is TRBV5-6; D is ambiguous. The germline V and J ends were trimmed by 0 bases and 0 bases, with 7 bases remaining between them. The CDR3 spans 15 residues. Germline CDR1 and CDR2: SGHDT and YYEEEE. The CDR3 sequence: CASSLGDFSYNEQFF. Written as DNA, the CDR3 is TGTGCCAGCAGCTTGGGGGATTTCTCCTACAATGAGCAGTTCTTC.

This chain links TRBV2 with TRBJ2-1; D is possibly TRBD1 or TRBD2 (6 bases each). Germline V lookup: CDR1 SNHLY, CDR2 FYNNEI. Trimming took off 4 bases at V and 9 bases at J, with 16 bases between the two ends. There are 14 residues in the CDR3. The CDR3 DNA is TGTGCCAGCAGTGGGGGGGCAGGACTCGGTGAGCAGTTCTTC. Its translation is CASSGGAGLGEQFF.

This clone was counted a single time. This sequence joins TRBV11-3 and TRBJ2-3; either TRBD1 or TRBD2 may fit D (6 bases each). Germline V lookup: CDR1 SGHNT, CDR2 YENEEA. V was pared by 5 bases and J by 2 bases, with 14 bases between. The CDR3 runs 15 residues. The CDR3 protein is CASSPGGGPTDTQYF. The CDR3 DNA is TGTGCCAGCAGCCCCGGGGGCGGGCCCACAGATACGCAGTATTTT.

This clone was observed a single time. The CDR3, as DNA: TGTGCCAGCAGCTTAAGCTCCAGCGGGGGCCCGTCCGGGGAGCTGTTTTTT. This sequence encodes CASSLSSSGGPSGELFF. The chain has TRBV7-3 and TRBJ2-2; 8 bases are shared with TRBD2. Germline loops: CDR1 SGHTA, CDR2 FQGTGA. V lost 1 base to trimming and J lost 6 bases; unmatched junction nucleotides: 10. CDR3 length: 17 amino acids. Filled out from reference TRBV7-3 and TRBJ2-2, the complete variable domain reads GAGVSQTPSNKVTEKGKYVELRCDPISGHTALYWYRQSLGQGPEFLIYFQGTGAADDSGLPNDRFFAVRPEGSVSTLKIQRTERGDSAVYLCASSLSSSGGPSGELFFGEGSRLTVL.

The CDR3 loop is CASSAGLYQETQYF. CDR3 DNA sequence: TGTGCCAGCAGCGCCGGATTGTACCAAGAGACCCAGTACTTC. The rearrangement uses TRBV5-6 and TRBJ2-5; D not certain. Trimming took off 4 bases at V and 0 bases at J, with 10 bases between the two ends. CDR3 length equals 14 residues. CDR1 is SGHDT, CDR2 YYEEEE, per germline.

This clone was detected a few times. A junction end diverges from the germline sequence, so it may reflect a read error. The V gene is TRBV5-8, the J gene TRBJ1-2; possibly TRBD1 for D (5 bases). The CDR3 is 13 amino acids. CDR1 and CDR2 (germline): SGHTS, YDEGEE. This CDR3 reads CASSQEGNYGYTF. The CDR3 nucleotides read TGCGCCAGCAGCCAAGAGGGGAACTATGGCTACACCTTC. Using reference TRBV5-8 and TRBJ1-2 for the parts outside the CDR3, the full variable domain is EAGVTQSPTHLIKTRGQQATLRCSPISGHTSVYWYQQALGLGLQFLLWYDEGEERNRGNFPPRFSGRQFPNYSSELNVNALELEDSALYLCASSQEGNYGYTFGSGTRLTVV.

CDR3 residues: CASSLGTVVGELFF. The CDR3 nucleotides are TGTGCCAGCAGCTTAGGGACTGTTGTGGGGGAGCTGTTTTTT. The V call is TRBV7-2, the J call TRBJ2-2; the D gene is possibly TRBD2 (5 bases). The V end lost 1 base, the J end lost 8 bases, and 11 bases lay between the germline ends. The germline V gene encodes CDR1 SGHTA and CDR2 FQGNSA. The length of the CDR3 is 14 residues. Full variable domain (outside the CDR3, taken from reference TRBV7-2 and TRBJ2-2): GAGVSQSPSNKVTEKGKDVELRCDPISGHTALYWYRQSLGQGLEFLIYFQGNSAPDKSGLPSDRFSAERTGGSVSTLTIQRTQQEDSAVYLCASSLGTVVGELFFGEGSRLTVL.

The chain uses TRBV2 and TRBJ1-2, with D tentatively TRBD1 (5 bases). Germline values: CDR1 SNHLY, CDR2 FYNNEI. Between the trimmed V and J ends, which lost 2 bases and 4 bases, there was a span of 11 bases. The CDR3 runs to 14 residues. CDR3 loop: CASSEQGHGYGYTF. The DNA for the CDR3 is TGTGCCAGCAGTGAACAGGGCCACGGCTATGGCTACACCTTC.

This rearrangement joins TRBV7-2 to TRBJ1-3; D is unresolved. Germline loops: CDR1 SGHTA, CDR2 FQGNSA. This CDR3 comprises 17 residues. Trimming stripped 7 bases from V and 5 bases from J, with 24 bases between. In nucleotides, the CDR3 is TGTGCCAGCACCCTTAGCGGGATTTCTATCGAAAGAAACACCATATATTTT. Protein product: CASTLSGISIERNTIYF.

On this clone: In the same sample, other DNA sequences code for this CDR3. The DNA of the CDR3 is TGTGCCAGCAGTGAAGCCCGGACGGCCATGAACACTGAAGCTTTCTTT. Its protein is CASSEARTAMNTEAFF. The chain has TRBV6-1 and TRBJ1-1; D unresolved. Between the trimmed V and J ends, which lost 0 bases and 0 bases, there was a span of 11 bases. This CDR3 has 16 amino acids. Germline assignment: CDR1 MNHNS and CDR2 SASEGT.

The chain combines TRBV11-3 with TRBJ2-5; 8 bases line up with TRBD1. This CDR3 has 16 residues. The J segment lost 1 base and the V segment lost 5 bases, leaving 9 bases of the junction unmatched. Germline CDR1 reads SGHNT; CDR2 reads YENEEA. In DNA, the CDR3 is TGTGCCAGCAGCCCACGGACAGGGTCCGTCCAAGAGACCCAGTACTTC. Encoded protein: CASSPRTGSVQETQYF.

The rearrangement joins TRBV11-3 to TRBJ2-3; no clear D. Germline V lookup: CDR1 SGHNT, CDR2 YENEEA. The V and J ends lost 1 base and 4 bases respectively, with 6 bases between them. The CDR3 sequence is 13 residues long. The CDR3 nucleotides read TGTGCCAGCAGCTTAGCCCGGGCAGATACGCAGTATTTT. Residues: CASSLARADTQYF.

The chain links TRBV7-2 to TRBJ2-3; TRBD2 aligns across 7 bases. CDR3 size: 15 residues. Germline CDR1 SGHTA, CDR2 FQGNSA. V gave up 3 bases and J gave up 2 bases; unmatched junction bases: 5. CDR3: CASSFNLADTDTQYF. The CDR3 nucleotides are TGTGCCAGCAGCTTTAACCTAGCGGACACAGATACGCAGTATTTT.

The chain uses TRBV28 and TRBJ1-1; D perhaps matches TRBD1 (5 bases). This CDR3 has 14 amino acids. Germline V gene lookup returns CDR1 MDHEN and CDR2 SYDVKM. Deletions cut 8 bases from V and 0 bases from J, with 13 bases between. The CDR3 bases are TGTGCCAGCGAGATAGGGGCCATGAACACTGAAGCTTTCTTT. Its translation is CASEIGAMNTEAFF.

The V and J genes are TRBV6-4 and TRBJ2-7, with 8 bases that match TRBD1. The ends lost 2 bases at V and 0 bases at J; junction bases unmatched: 6. The germline V gene has CDR1 MRHNA and CDR2 SNTAGT. This CDR3 is 16 amino acids long. CDR3 in DNA: TGTGCCAGCAGTGACACCAGGGGGCTGATCTCCTACGAGCAGTACTTC. This codes for CASSDTRGLISYEQYF.

The V gene is TRBV5-6, the J gene TRBJ1-4; possibly TRBD1 for D (5 bases). With 4 bases removed from V and 8 bases from J, the gap between germline ends came to 15 bases. The CDR3 extends over 14 amino acids. Germline CDR1 SGHDT, CDR2 YYEEEE. CDR3 protein: CASSLAGKGEKLFF. DNA for the CDR3: TGTGCCAGCAGCCTAGCAGGGAAGGGAGAAAAACTGTTTTTT.

This clone has more than one count but fewer than ten. V and J are TRBV30 and TRBJ2-7; 13 nucleotides line up with TRBD2. The trim removed 1 base at V and 12 bases at J, leaving 6 bases unmatched. From germline, CDR1 is GTSNPN and CDR2 SVGIG (reference sequence). The CDR3 is made up of 13 amino acids. The CDR3 DNA sequence: TGTGCCTGGAGTGGGACTAGCGGGGGCTCAGTGTACTTC. It codes for CAWSGTSGGSVYF.

The rearrangement links TRBV7-9 to TRBJ2-1; D ambiguous. The germline gives CDR1 SEHNR, CDR2 FQNEAQ (reference sequence). Trimming shortened V by 4 bases and J by 10 bases, and 17 bases separated the two germline ends. The CDR3 covers 14 residues. Here the CDR3 DNA reads TGTGCCAGCAGCTATTCCGGCGAACTCCGAGAGCAGTTCTTC. Translation gives CASSYSGELREQFF.

The rearrangement uses TRBV28 and TRBJ2-1; no firm D call. V lost 5 bases and J lost 6, with 8 bases in between. CDR1 and CDR2 (germline): MDHEN, SYDVKM. The CDR3 is 12 residues long. CDR3 nucleotides: TGTGCCAGCAGTCCTTCTCGCAATGAGCAGTTCTTC. It encodes CASSPSRNEQFF. Looking up the rest from reference TRBV28 and TRBJ2-1 gives the full variable domain: DVKVTQSSRYLVKRTGEKVFLECVQDMDHENMFWYRQDPGLGLRLIYFSYDVKMKEKGDIPEGYSVSREKKERFSLILESASTNQTSMYLCASSPSRNEQFFGPGTRLTVL.